The entry below gives a single T cell receptor beta chain sequence along with its context. The sample is drawn from a study of cytomegalovirus exposure and HLA in healthy donors. 60 Vbeta and 13 Jbeta primers were used in PCR. Clones were read by immunoSEQ multiplex PCR, and TCRdb kept only the in-frame ones, dropping some. The sample gives about 130,000 clones, around nine tenths of which show up once; less than 5.5% is in the top ten. The TCR comes from a woman aged 30 to 39 in good health and CMV-seronegative. The sequencing sample was made of PBMCs.

CDR3 region: CASSLTNSETQYF. In DNA, the CDR3 is TGTGCCAGCAGCTTAACGAACTCGGAGACCCAGTACTTC. V gene TRBV6-6 combines with J gene TRBJ2-5; D is unresolved. The germline V gene encodes CDR1 MNHNY and CDR2 SVGAGI (reference sequence). Trimming removed 6 bases from V and 5 bases from J, with 13 bases in between. The CDR3 covers 13 residues.